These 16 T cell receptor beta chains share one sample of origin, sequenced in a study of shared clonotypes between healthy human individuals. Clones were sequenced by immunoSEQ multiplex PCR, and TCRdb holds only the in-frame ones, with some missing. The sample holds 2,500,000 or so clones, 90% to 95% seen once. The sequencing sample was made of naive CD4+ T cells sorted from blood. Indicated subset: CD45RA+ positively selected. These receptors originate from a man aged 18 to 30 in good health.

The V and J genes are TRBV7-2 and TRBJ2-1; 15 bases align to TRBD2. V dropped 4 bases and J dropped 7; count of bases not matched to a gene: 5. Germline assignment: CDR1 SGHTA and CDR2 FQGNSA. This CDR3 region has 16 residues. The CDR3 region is CASSSAGLAGGNEQFF. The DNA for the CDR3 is TGTGCCAGCAGCTCAGCCGGACTAGCGGGAGGGAATGAGCAGTTCTTC.

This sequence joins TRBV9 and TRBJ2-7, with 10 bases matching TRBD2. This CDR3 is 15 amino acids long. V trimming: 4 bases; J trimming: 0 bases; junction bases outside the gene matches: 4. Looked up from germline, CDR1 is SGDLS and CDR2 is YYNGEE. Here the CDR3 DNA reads TGTGCCAGCAGCTTTAGCGGGAGGTACTCCTACGAGCAGTACTTC. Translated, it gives CASSFSGRYSYEQYF.

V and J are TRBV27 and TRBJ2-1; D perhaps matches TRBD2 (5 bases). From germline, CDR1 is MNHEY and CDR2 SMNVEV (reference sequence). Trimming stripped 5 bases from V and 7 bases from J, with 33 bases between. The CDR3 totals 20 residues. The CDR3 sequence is CASSVIPRGVWEKAGNEQFF. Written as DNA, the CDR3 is TGTGCCAGCAGTGTAATCCCCCGGGGAGTATGGGAGAAGGCCGGGAATGAGCAGTTCTTC.

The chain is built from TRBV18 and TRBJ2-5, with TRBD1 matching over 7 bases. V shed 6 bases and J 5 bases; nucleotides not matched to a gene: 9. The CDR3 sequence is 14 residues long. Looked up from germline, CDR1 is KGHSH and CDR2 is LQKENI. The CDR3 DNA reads TGTGCCAGCTCCCTCGGGACAGTCAGCGAGACCCAGTACTTC. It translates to CASSLGTVSETQYF.

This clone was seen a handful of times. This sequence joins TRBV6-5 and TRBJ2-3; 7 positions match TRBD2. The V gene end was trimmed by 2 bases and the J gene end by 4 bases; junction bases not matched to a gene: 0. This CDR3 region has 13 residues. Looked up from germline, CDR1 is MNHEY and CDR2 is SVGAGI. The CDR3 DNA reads TGTGCCAGCAGTTACGGGGGGGCAGATACGCAGTATTTT. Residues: CASSYGGADTQYF.

The DNA for the CDR3 is TGTGCCAGCTCACAAAGGGTCCCTGAAGCTTTCTTT. Amino acid sequence: CASSQRVPEAFF. The chain carries TRBV18 and TRBJ1-1; unclear D gene. The CDR3 sequence is 12 residues long. Germline values: CDR1 KGHSH, CDR2 LQKENI. V was cut by 4 bases and J by 6 bases, with 9 bases left in between.

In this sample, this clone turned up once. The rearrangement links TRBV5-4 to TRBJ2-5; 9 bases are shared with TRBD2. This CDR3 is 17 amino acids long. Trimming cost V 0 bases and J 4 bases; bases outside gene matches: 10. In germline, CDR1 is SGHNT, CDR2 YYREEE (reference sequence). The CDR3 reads CASSLATGRGGRETQYF. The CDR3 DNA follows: TGTGCCAGCAGCTTGGCCACCGGGCGGGGGGGCCGAGAGACCCAGTACTTC.

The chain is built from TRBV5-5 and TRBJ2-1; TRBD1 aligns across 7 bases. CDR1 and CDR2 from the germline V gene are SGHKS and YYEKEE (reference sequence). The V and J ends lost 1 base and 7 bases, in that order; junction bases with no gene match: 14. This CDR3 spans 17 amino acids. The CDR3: CASSLWPPLGQENEQFF. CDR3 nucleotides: TGTGCCAGCAGCTTGTGGCCCCCCTTAGGACAGGAAAATGAGCAGTTCTTC.

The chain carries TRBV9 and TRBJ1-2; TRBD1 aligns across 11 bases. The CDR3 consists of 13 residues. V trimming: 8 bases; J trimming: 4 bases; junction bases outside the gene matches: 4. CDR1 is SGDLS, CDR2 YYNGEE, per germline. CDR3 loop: CASGTGGGYGYTF. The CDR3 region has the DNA TGTGCCAGTGGGACAGGGGGAGGCTATGGCTACACCTTC.

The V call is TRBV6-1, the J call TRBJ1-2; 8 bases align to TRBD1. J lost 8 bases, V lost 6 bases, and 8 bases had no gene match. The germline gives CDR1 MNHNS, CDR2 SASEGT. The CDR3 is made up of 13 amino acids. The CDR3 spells CASSRQGNKGYTF. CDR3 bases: TGTGCCAGCAGCCGACAGGGGAACAAAGGCTACACCTTC.

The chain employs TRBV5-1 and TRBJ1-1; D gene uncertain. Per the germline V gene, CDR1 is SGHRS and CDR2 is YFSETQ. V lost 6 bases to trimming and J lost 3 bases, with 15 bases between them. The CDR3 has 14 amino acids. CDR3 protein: CASKVGGGHTEAFF. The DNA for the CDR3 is TGCGCCAGCAAAGTAGGAGGAGGTCACACTGAAGCTTTCTTT.

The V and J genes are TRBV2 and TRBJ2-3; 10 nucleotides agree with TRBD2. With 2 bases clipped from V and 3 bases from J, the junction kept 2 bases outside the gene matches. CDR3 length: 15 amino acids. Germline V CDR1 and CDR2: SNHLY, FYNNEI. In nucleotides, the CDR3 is TGTGCCAGCAGTGAACAGGGACTAGCGACAGATACGCAGTATTTT. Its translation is CASSEQGLATDTQYF.

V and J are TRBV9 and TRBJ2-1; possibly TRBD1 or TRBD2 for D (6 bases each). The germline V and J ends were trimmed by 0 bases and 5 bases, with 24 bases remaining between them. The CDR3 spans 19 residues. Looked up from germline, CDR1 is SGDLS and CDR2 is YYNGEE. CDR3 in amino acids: CASSVERSGAGPLDNEQFF. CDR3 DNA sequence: TGTGCCAGCAGCGTAGAAAGGTCGGGGGCGGGCCCCCTTGACAATGAGCAGTTCTTC. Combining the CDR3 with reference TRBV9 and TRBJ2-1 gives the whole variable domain DSGVTQTPKHLITATGQRVTLRCSPRSGDLSVYWYQQSLDQGLQFLIQYYNGEERAKGNILERFSAQQFPDLHSELNLSSLELGDSALYFCASSVERSGAGPLDNEQFFGPGTRLTVL.

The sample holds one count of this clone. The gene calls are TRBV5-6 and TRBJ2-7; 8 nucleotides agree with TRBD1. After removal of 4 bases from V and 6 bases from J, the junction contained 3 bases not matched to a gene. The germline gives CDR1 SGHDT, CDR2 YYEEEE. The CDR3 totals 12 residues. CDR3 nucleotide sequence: TGTGCCAGCAGCGGACAGGGCTTCGAGCAGTACTTC. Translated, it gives CASSGQGFEQYF.

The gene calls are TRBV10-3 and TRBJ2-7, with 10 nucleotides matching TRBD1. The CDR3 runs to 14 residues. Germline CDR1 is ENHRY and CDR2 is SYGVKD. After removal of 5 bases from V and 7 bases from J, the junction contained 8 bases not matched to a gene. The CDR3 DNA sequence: TGTGCCATCAGTCAGGGACAGGGGAGTTTAGAGCAGTACTTC. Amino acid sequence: CAISQGQGSLEQYF.

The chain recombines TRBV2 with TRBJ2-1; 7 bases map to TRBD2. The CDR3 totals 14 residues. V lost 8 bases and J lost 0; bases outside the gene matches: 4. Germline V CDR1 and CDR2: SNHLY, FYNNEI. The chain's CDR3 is CASQGGSSYNEQFF. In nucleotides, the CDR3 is TGTGCCAGCCAGGGCGGGAGCTCCTACAATGAGCAGTTCTTC. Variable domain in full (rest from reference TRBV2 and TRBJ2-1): EPEVTQTPSHQVTQMGQEVILRCVPISNHLYFYWYRQILGQKVEFLVSFYNNEISEKSEIFDDQFSVERPDGSNFTLKIRSTKLEDSAMYFCASQGGSSYNEQFFGPGTRLTVL.